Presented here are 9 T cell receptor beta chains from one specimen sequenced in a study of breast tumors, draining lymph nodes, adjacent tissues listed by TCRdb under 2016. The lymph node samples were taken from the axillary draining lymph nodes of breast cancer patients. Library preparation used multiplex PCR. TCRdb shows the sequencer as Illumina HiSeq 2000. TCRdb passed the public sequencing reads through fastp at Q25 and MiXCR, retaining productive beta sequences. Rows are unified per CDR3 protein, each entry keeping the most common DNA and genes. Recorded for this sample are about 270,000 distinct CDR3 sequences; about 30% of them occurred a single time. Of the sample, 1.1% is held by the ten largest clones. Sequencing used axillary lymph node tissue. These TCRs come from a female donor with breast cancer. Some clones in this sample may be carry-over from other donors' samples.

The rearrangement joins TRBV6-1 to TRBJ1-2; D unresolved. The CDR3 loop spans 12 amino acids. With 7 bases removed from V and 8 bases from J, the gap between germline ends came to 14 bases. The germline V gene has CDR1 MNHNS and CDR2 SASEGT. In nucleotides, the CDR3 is TGTGCCAGCACCCCCAACGGTGGCGGCTACACCTTC. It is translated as CASTPNGGGYTF.

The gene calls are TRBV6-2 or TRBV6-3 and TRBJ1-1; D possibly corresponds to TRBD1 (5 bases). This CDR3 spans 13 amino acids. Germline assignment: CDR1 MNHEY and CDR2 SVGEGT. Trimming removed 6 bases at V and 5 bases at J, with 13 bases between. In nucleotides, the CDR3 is TGTGCCAGCAGCTATGACAGCACTACTGAAGCTTTCTTT. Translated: CASSYDSTTEAFF.

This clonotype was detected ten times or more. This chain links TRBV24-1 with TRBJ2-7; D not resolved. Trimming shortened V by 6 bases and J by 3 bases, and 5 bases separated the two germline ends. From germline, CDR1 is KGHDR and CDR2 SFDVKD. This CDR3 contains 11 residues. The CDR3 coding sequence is TGTGCCACCAGTTGGGGCTACGAGCAGTACTTC. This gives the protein CATSWGYEQYF.

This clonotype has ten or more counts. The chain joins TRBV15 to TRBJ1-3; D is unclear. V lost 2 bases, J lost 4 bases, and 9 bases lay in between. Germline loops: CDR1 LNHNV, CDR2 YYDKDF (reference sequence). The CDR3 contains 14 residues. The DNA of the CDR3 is TGTGCCACCAGCAGAAGGCAGACAGGAAACACCATATATTTT. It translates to CATSRRQTGNTIYF.

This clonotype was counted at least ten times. The CDR3 DNA sequence: TGCAGTGCTGGACAGCCGGTCTATGGCTACACCTTC. Translated: CSAGQPVYGYTF. The chain employs TRBV20-1 and TRBJ1-2; possible D gene TRBD1, 6 bases. The CDR3 is 12 amino acids. In germline, CDR1 is DFQATT, CDR2 SNEGSKA (reference sequence). Deletions cut 5 bases from V and 4 bases from J, with 11 bases between.

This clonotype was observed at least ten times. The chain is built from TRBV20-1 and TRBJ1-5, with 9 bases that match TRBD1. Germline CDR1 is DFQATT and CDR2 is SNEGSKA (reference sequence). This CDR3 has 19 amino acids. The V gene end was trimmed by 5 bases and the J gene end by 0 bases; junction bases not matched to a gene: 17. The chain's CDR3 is CSALPQGQGVRYSNQPQHF. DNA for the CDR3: TGCAGTGCTCTTCCCCAGGGACAGGGAGTACGGTATAGCAATCAGCCCCAGCATTTT.

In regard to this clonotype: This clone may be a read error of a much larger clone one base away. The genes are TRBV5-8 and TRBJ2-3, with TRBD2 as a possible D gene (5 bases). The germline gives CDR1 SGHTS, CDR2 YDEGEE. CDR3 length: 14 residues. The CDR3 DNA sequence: TGTGCCAGCAGCCAGGCCTTCTGGGGAGATACGCAGTGTTTT. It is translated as CASSQAFWGDTQCF.

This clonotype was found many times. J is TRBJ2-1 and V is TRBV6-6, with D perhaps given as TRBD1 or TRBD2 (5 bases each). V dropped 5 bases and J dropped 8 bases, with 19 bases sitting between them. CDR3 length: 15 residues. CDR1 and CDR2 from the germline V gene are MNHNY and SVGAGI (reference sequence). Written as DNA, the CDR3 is TGTGCCAGCAGTGATCCGGGACGCCTCTTTGATGAGCAGTTCTTC. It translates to CASSDPGRLFDEQFF.

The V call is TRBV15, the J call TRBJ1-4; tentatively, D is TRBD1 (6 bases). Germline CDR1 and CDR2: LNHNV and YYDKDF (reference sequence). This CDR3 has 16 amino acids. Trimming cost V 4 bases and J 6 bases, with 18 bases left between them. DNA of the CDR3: TGTGCCACCAGCATAATAGGGACAACGAGAGATGAAAAACTGTTTTTT. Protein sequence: CATSIIGTTRDEKLFF. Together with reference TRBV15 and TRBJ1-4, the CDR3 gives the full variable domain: DAMVIQNPRYQVTQFGKPVTLSCSQTLNHNVMYWYQQKSSQAPKLLFHYYDKDFNNEADTPDNFQSRRPNTSFCFLDIRSPGLGDTAMYLCATSIIGTTRDEKLFFGSGTQLSVL.